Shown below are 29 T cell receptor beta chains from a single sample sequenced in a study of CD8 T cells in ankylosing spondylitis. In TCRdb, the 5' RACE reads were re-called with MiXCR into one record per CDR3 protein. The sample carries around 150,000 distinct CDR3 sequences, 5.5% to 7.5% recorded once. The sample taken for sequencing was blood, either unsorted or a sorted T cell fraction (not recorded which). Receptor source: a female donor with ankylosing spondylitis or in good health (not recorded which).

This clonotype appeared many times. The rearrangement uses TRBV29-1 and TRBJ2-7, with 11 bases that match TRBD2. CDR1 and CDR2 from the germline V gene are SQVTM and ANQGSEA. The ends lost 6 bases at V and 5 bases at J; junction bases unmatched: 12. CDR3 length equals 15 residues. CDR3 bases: TGCAGCGTGGCACACTCTAGCGGGGGGTACGACGAGCAGTACTTC. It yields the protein CSVAHSSGGYDEQYF.

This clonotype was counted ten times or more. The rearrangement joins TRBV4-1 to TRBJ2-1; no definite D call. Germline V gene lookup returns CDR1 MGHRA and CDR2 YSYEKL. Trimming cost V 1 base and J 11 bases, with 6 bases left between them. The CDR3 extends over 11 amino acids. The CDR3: CASSQGPKQFF. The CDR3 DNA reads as TGCGCCAGCAGCCAAGGGCCAAAGCAGTTCTTC.

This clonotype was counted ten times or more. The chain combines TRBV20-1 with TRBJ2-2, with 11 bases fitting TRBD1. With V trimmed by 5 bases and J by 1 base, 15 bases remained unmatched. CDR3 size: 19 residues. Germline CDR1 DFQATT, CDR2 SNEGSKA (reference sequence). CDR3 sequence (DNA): TGCAGTGCTCCAGGGTTAGGGACAGGGGGTTTGGGGAACACCGGGGAGCTGTTTTTT. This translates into CSAPGLGTGGLGNTGELFF.

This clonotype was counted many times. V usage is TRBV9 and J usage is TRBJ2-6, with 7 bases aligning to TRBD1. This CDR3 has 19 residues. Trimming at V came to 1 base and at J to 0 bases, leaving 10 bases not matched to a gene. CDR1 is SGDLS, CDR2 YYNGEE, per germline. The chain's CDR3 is CASSVLRGRGTSGANVLTF. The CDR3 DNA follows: TGTGCCAGCAGCGTACTACGGGGCAGGGGGACCTCTGGGGCCAACGTCCTGACTTTC.

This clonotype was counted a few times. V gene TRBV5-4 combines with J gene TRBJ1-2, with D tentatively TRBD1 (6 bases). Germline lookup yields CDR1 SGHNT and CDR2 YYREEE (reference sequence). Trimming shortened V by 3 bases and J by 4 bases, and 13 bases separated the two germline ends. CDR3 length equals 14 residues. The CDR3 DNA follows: TGTGCCAGCAGCTCCCCAGGGGCAGTCTATGGCTACACCTTC. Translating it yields CASSSPGAVYGYTF.

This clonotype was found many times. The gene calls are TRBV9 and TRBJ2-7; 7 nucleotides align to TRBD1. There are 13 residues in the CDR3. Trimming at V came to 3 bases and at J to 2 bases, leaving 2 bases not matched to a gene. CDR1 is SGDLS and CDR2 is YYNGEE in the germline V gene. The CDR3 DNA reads TGTGCCAGCAGCGCCGGGACAGCCTACGAGCAGTACTTC. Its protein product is CASSAGTAYEQYF.

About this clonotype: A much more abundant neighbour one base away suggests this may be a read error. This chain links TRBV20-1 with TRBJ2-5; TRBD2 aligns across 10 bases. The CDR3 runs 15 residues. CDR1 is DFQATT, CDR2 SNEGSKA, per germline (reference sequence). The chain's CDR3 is CSVRDRPAGGETQYF. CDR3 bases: TGCAGTGTTAGAGATCGCCCAGCGGGGGGGGAGACCCAGTACTTC.

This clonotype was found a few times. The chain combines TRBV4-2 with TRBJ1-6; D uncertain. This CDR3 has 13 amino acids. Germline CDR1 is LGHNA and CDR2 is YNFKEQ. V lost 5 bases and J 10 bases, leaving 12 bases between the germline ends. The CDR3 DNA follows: TGTGCCAGCAGCTCGGGAGGAACATCACCCCTCCACTTT. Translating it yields CASSSGGTSPLHF.

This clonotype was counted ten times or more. The CDR3 bases are TGTGCCAGCAGCACCCGAGCGGGGAACACTGAAGCTTTCTTT. Translation gives CASSTRAGNTEAFF. V gene TRBV9 combines with J gene TRBJ1-1; D unclear. Per the germline V gene, CDR1 is SGDLS and CDR2 is YYNGEE. V shed 4 bases and J shed 1 base, with 11 bases lying between them. This CDR3 has 14 residues.

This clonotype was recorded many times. DNA for the CDR3: TGCGCCAGCAGCCCCTGGTCGGGCCAGATGGAGACCCAGTACTTC. Its protein product is CASSPWSGQMETQYF. V is TRBV5-1 and J is TRBJ2-5; D not resolved. The CDR3 totals 15 residues. Germline CDR1 and CDR2: SGHRS and YFSETQ. Trimming took 4 bases from V and 5 from J, leaving 18 bases between them.

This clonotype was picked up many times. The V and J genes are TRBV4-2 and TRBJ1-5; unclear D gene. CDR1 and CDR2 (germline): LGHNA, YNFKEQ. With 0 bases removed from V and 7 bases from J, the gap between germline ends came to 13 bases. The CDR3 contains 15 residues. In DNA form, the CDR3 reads TGTGCCAGCAGCCAAGATGACACGGGAGGGCAGCCCCAGCATTTT. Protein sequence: CASSQDDTGGQPQHF.

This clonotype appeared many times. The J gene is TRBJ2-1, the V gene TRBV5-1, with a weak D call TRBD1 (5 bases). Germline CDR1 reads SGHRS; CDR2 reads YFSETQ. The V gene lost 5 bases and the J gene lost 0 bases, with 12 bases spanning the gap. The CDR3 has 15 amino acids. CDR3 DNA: TGCGCCAGCAGGTTTGACAGCAGCTCCTACAATGAGCAGTTCTTC. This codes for CASRFDSSSYNEQFF.

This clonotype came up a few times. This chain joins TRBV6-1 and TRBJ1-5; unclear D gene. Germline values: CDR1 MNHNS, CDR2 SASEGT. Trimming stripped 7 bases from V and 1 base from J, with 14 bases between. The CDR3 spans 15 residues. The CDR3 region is CASTPGRGSNQPQHF. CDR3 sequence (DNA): TGTGCCAGCACCCCGGGCCGTGGGAGCAATCAGCCCCAGCATTTT.

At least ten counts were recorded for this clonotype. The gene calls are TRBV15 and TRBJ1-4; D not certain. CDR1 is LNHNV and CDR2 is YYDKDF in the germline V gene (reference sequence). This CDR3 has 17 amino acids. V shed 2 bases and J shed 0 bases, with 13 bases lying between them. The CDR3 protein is CATSRIVTVATNEKLFF. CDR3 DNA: TGTGCCACCAGCAGAATCGTCACGGTGGCAACTAATGAAAAACTGTTTTTT.

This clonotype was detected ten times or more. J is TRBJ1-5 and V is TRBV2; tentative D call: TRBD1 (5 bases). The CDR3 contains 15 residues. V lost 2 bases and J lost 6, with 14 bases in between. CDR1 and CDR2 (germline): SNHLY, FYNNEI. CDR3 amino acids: CASSEPGMKSQPQHF. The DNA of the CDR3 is TGTGCCAGCAGTGAACCAGGGATGAAGAGTCAGCCCCAGCATTTT.

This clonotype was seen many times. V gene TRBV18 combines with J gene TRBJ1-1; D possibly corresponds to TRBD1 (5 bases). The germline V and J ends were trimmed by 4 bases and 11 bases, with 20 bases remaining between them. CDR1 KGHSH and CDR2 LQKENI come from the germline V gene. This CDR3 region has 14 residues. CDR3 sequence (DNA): TGTGCCAGCTCACGTTCACCAGATGGGGAGGGGGCTTTCTTT. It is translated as CASSRSPDGEGAFF.

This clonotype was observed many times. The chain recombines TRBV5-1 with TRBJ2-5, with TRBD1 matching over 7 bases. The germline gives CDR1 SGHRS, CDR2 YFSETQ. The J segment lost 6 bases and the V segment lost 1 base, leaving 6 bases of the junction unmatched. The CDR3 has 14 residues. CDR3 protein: CASSLSTGLQTQYF. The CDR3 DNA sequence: TGCGCCAGCAGCTTGTCGACAGGGCTACAGACCCAGTACTTC.

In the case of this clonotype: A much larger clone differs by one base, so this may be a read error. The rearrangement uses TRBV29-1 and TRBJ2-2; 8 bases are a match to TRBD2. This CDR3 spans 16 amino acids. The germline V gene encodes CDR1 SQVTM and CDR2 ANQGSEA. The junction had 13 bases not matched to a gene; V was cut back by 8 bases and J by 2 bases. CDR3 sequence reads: CSIQIAGKSNTGELFF. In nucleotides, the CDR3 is TGCAGCATTCAAATAGCGGGGAAAAGTAACACCGGGGAGCTGTTTTTT.

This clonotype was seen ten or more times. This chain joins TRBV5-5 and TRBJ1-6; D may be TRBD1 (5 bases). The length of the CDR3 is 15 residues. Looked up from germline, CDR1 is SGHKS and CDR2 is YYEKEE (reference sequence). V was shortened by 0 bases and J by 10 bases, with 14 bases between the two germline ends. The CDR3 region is CASSLETKGYSPLHF. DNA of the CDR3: TGTGCCAGCAGCTTGGAGACAAAGGGGTACTCACCCCTCCACTTT.

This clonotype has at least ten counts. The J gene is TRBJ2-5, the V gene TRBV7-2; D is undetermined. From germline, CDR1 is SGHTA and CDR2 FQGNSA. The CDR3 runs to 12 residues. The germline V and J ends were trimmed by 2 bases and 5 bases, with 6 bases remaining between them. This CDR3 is CASSLQRETQYF. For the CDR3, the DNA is TGTGCCAGCAGCTTACAACGGGAGACCCAGTACTTC.

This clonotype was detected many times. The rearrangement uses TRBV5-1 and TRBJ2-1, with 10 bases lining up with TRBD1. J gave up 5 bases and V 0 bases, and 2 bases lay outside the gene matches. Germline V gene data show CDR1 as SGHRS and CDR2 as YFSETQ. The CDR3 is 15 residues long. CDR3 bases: TGCGCCAGCAGCTTGGGGGACAGGGGTCACAATGAGCAGTTCTTC. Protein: CASSLGDRGHNEQFF. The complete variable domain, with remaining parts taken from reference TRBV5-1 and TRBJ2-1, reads KAGVTQTPRYLIKTRGQQVTLSCSPISGHRSVSWYQQTPGQGLQFLFEYFSETQRNKGNFPGRFSGRQFSNSRSEMNVSTLELGDSALYLCASSLGDRGHNEQFFGPGTRLTVL.

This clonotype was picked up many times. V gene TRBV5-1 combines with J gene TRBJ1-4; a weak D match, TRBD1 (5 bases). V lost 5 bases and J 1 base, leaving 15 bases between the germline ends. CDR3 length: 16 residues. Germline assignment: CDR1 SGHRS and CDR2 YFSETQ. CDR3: CASRQGYRRTNEKLFF. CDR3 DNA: TGCGCCAGCAGGCAGGGATACAGAAGAACTAATGAAAAACTGTTTTTT.

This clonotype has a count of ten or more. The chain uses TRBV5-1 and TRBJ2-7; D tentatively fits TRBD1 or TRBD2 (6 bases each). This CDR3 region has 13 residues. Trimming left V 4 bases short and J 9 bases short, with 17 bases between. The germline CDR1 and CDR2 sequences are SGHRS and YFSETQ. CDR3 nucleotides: TGCGCCAGCAGCATGAACAGGGAAGCGGGGCAGTACTTC. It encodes CASSMNREAGQYF. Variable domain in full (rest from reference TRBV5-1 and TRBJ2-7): KAGVTQTPRYLIKTRGQQVTLSCSPISGHRSVSWYQQTPGQGLQFLFEYFSETQRNKGNFPGRFSGRQFSNSRSEMNVSTLELGDSALYLCASSMNREAGQYFGPGTRLTVT.

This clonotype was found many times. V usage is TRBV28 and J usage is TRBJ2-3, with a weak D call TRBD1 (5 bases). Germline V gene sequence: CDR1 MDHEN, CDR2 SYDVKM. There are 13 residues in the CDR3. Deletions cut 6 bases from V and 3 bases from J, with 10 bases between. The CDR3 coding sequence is TGTGCCAGCAGAGTAGGGGTAACAGATACGCAGTATTTT. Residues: CASRVGVTDTQYF.

The CDR3 sequence: CASSPATDDEQYF. The CDR3 DNA follows: TGTGCCAGCTCACCAGCGACGGATGACGAGCAGTACTTC. The chain is built from TRBV18 and TRBJ2-7; D uncertain. V was cut by 2 bases and J by 5 bases, with 10 bases left in between. Per germline, CDR1 KGHSH and CDR2 LQKENI. The CDR3 covers 13 residues.

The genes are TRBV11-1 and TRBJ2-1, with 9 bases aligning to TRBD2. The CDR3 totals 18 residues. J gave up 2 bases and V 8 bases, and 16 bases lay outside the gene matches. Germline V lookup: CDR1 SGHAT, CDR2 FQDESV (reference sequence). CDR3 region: CASASPEGLALTYNEQFF. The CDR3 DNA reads TGTGCCAGCGCCAGTCCGGAGGGACTAGCTTTAACCTACAATGAGCAGTTCTTC.

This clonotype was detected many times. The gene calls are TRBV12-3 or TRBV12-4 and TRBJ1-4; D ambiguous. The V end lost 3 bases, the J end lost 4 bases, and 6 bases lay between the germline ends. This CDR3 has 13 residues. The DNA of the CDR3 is TGTGCCAGCAGTTTTCGTGTTAATGAAAAACTGTTTTTT. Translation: CASSFRVNEKLFF.

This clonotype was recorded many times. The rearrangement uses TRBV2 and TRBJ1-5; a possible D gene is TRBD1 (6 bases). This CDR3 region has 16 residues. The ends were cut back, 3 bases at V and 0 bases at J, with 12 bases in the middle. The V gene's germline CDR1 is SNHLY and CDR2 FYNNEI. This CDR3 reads CASSDGGSSSNQPQHF. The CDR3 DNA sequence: TGTGCCAGCAGTGACGGGGGCTCAAGTAGCAATCAGCCCCAGCATTTT.

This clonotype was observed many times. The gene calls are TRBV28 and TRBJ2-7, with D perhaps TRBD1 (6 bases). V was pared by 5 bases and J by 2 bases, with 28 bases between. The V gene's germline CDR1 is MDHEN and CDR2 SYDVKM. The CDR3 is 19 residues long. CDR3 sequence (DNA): TGTGCCAGCAGTGCCTATATAGCCGAACCGGGACAACTTACCTACGAGCAGTACTTC. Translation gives CASSAYIAEPGQLTYEQYF.